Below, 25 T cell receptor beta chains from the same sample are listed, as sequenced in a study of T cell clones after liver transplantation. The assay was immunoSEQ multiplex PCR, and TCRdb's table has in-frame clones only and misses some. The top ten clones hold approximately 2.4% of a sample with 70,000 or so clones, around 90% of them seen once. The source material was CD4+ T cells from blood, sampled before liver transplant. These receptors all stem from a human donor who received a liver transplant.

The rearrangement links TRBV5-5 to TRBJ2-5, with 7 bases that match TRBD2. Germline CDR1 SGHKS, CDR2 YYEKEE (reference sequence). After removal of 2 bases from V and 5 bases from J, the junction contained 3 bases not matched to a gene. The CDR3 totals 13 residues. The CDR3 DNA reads TGTGCCAGCAGCTTCCGGGGGGTTGAGACCCAGTACTTC. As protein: CASSFRGVETQYF.

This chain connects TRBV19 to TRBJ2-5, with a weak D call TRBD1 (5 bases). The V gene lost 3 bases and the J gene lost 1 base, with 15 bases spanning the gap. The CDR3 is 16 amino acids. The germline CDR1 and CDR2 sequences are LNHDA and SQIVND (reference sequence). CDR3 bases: TGTGCCAGTAGTATTAAGGCAGGGCTGGGCCAAGAGACCCAGTACTTC. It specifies CASSIKAGLGQETQYF. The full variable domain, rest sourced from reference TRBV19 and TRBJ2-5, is DGGITQSPKYLFRKEGQNVTLSCEQNLNHDAMYWYRQDPGQGLRLIYYSQIVNDFQKGDIAEGYSVSREKKESFPLTVTSAQKNPTAFYLCASSIKAGLGQETQYFGPGTRLLVL.

The CDR3 spells CASSLRGGSGYEQYF. CDR3 DNA: TGTGCCAGCAGTTTACGTGGGGGGAGTGGGTACGAGCAGTACTTC. This chain links TRBV28 with TRBJ2-7, with a tentative D call TRBD2 (6 bases). The V end lost 2 bases, the J end lost 4 bases, and 15 bases lay between the germline ends. CDR1 is MDHEN and CDR2 is SYDVKM in the germline V gene. The CDR3 has 15 amino acids.

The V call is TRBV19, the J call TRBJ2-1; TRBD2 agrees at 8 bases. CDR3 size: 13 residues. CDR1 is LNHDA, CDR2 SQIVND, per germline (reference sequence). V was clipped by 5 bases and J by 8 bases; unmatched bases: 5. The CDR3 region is CASSGTRFHEQFF. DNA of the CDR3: TGTGCCAGTAGTGGGACTAGGTTTCATGAGCAGTTCTTC.

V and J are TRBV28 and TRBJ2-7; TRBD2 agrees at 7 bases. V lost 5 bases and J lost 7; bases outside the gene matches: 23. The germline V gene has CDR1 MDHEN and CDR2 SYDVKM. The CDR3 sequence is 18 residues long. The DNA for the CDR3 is TGTGCCAGCAGTATTATATCCCGGGGACTATCAAGTTTTCGTGAGCAGTACTTC. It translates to CASSIISRGLSSFREQYF.

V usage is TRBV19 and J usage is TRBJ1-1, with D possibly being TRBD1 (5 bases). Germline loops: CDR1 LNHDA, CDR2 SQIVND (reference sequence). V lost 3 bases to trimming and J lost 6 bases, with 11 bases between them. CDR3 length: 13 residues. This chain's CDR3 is CASSMRQLPEAFF. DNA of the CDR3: TGTGCCAGTAGTATGCGACAGTTGCCTGAAGCTTTCTTT.

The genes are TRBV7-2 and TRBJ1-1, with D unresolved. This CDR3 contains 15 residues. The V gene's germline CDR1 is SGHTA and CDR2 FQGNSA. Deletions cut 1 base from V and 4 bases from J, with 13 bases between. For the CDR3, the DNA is TGTGCCAGCAGCTTAGTTCCGGATCCGGGCACTGAAGCTTTCTTT. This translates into CASSLVPDPGTEAFF.

The CDR3 loop reads CASTSQGGDTEAFF. Here the CDR3 DNA reads TGTGCCAGCACCTCACAGGGCGGCGACACTGAAGCTTTCTTT. V is TRBV6-6 and J is TRBJ1-1, with a weak D call TRBD1 (6 bases). Trimming took 7 bases from V and 3 from J, leaving 15 bases between them. This CDR3 comprises 14 residues. The germline CDR1 and CDR2 sequences are MNHNY and SVGAGI (reference sequence).

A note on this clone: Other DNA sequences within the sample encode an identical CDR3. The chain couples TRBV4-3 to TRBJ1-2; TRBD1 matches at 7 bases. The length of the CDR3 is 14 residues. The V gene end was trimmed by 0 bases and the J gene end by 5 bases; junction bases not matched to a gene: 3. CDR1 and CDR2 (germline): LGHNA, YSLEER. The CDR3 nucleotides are TGCGCCAGCAGCCAAGAGGGCAGGGGGTATGGCTACACCTTC. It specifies CASSQEGRGYGYTF.

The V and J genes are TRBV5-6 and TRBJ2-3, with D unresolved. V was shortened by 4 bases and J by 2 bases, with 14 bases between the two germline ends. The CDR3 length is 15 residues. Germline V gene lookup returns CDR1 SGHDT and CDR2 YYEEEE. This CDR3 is CASSPTPVVTDTQYF. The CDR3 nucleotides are TGTGCCAGCAGCCCCACCCCCGTCGTCACAGATACGCAGTATTTT.

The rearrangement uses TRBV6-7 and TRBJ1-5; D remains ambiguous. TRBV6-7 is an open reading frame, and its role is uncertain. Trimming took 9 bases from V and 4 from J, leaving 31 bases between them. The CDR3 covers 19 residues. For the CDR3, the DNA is TGTGCCAGTTCAATAATAGGATCCCCCGAAGGATTCCCTAATCAGCCCCAGCATTTT. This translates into CASSIIGSPEGFPNQPQHF.

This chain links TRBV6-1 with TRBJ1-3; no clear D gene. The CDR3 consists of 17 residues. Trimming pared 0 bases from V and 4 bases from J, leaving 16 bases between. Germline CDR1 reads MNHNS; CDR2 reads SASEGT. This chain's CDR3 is CASSEASFGLGGNTIYF. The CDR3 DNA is TGTGCCAGCAGTGAAGCCAGCTTTGGCTTGGGAGGAAACACCATATATTTT.

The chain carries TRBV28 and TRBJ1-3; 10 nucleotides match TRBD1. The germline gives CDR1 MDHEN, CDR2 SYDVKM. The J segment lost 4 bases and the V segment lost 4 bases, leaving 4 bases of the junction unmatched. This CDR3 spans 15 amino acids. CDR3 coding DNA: TGTGCCAGCAGTTCTCCGGGACAGGGGGGAAACACCATATATTTT. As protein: CASSSPGQGGNTIYF. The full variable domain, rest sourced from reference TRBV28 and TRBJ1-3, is DVKVTQSSRYLVKRTGEKVFLECVQDMDHENMFWYRQDPGLGLRLIYFSYDVKMKEKGDIPEGYSVSREKKERFSLILESASTNQTSMYLCASSSPGQGGNTIYFGEGSWLTVV.

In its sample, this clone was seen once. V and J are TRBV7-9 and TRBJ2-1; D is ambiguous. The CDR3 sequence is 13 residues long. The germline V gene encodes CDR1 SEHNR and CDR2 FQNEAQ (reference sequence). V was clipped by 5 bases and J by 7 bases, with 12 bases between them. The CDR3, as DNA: TGTGCCAGCAGCATGGACCCAGGTAATGAGCAGTTCTTC. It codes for CASSMDPGNEQFF. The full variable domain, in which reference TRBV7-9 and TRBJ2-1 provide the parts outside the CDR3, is DTGVSQNPRHKITKRGQNVTFRCDPISEHNRLYWYRQTLGQGPEFLTYFQNEAQLEKSRLLSDRFSAERPKGSFSTLEIQRTEQGDSAMYLCASSMDPGNEQFFGPGTRLTVL.

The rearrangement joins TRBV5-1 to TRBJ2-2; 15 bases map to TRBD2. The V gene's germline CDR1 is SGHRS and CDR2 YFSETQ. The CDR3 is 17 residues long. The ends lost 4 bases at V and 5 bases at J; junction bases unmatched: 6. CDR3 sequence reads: CASSPGLAGGGTGELFF. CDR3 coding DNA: TGCGCCAGCAGCCCGGGACTAGCGGGAGGAGGGACCGGGGAGCTGTTTTTT.

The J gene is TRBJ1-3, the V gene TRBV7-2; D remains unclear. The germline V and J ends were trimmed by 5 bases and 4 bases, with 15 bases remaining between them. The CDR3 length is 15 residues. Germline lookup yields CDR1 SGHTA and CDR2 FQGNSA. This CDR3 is CASSLFTGPGNTIYF. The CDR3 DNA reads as TGTGCCAGCAGCCTATTTACCGGGCCAGGAAACACCATATATTTT.

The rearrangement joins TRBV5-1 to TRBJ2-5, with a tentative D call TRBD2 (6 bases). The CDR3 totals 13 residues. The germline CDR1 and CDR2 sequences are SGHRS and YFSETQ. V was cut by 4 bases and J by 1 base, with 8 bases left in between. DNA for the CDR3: TGCGCCAGCAGCGCGGGACTCCAAGAGACCCAGTACTTC. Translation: CASSAGLQETQYF.

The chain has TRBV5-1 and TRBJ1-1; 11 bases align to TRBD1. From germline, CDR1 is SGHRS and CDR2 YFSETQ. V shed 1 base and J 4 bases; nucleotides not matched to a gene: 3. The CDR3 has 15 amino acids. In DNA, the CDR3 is TGCGCCAGCAGCTTGTGGGGACAGGGGGGCACTGAAGCTTTCTTT. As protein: CASSLWGQGGTEAFF.

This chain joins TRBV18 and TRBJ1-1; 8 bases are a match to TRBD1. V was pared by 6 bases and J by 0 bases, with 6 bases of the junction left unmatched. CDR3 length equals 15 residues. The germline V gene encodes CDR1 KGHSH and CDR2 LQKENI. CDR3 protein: CASSKGQGVNTEAFF. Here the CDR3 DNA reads TGTGCCAGCTCCAAAGGACAGGGCGTGAACACTGAAGCTTTCTTT.

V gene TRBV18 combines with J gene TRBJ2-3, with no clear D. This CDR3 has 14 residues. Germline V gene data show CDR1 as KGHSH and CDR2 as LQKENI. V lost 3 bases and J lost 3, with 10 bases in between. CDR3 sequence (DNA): TGTGCCAGCTCACCTACGACTGGAACAGATACGCAGTATTTT. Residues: CASSPTTGTDTQYF.

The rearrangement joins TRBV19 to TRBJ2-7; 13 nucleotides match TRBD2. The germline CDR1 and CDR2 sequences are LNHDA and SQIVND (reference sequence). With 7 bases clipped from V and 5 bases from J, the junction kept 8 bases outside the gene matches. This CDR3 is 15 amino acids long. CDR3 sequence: CASTPTSGRKNEQYF. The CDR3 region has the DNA TGTGCCAGTACCCCGACTAGCGGGAGGAAAAACGAGCAGTACTTC.

The CDR3 protein is CASRPGTFSADTQYF. DNA for the CDR3: TGTGCCAGCAGGCCCGGGACTTTTTCCGCGGATACGCAGTATTTT. This chain connects TRBV6-6 to TRBJ2-3, with D perhaps TRBD2 (6 bases). V gave up 6 bases and J gave up 6 bases, with 19 bases separating them. Germline V gene lookup returns CDR1 MNHNY and CDR2 SVGAGI (reference sequence). There are 15 residues in the CDR3.

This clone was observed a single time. CDR3 nucleotide sequence: TGTGCCAGTAGTCTGATGGGCGGCCAAACGCAGTATTTT. Encoded protein: CASSLMGGQTQYF. The J gene is TRBJ2-3, the V gene TRBV19; D not resolved. V was clipped by 5 bases and J by 9 bases, with 15 bases between them. The germline gives CDR1 LNHDA, CDR2 SQIVND (reference sequence). This CDR3 spans 13 amino acids.

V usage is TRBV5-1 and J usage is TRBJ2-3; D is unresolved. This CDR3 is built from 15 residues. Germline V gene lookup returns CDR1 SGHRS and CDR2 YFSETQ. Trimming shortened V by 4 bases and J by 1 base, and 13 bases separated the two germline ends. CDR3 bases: TGCGCCAGCAGCCTCGACGTTGGAGGCACAGATACGCAGTATTTT. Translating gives CASSLDVGGTDTQYF.

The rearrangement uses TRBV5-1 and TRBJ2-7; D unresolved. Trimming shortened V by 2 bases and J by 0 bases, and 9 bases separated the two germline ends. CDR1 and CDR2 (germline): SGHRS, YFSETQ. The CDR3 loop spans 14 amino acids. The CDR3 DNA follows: TGCGCCAGCAGCTTTACGAGTAGCTCCTACGAGCAGTACTTC. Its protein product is CASSFTSSSYEQYF.